Below are 29 T cell receptor beta chains sequenced from a single sample in a study of tumor-infiltrating lymphocytes in primary liver carcinoma. Unsorted whole blood yielded blood RNA, and germline DNA was extracted as well. A primer matching the constant region was used to make TCR beta cDNA from 450 to 500 ng of total RNA. Amplification in three nested multiplex PCR rounds with slightly modified ARM-PCR gave rise to TCR beta libraries. It was with TRBV1-TRBV30 forward primers and a C-beta reverse primer that the first two PCR rounds were run, at about 10 cycles each. From the multiplex PCR reads, TCRdb called clonotypes with MiXCR, one entry per CDR3 protein. The sample holds about 310,000 distinct CDR3 sequences, over 55% seen once. The sequenced sample consisted of peripheral blood. These receptors came from a man between 40 and 49 years old with primary liver carcinoma and hepatitis B virus infection.

Worth noting for this clonotype: In this CDR3 the conserved last residue, phenylalanine or tryptophan, is missing, so a read error is likely. V and J are TRBV5-6 and TRBJ2-1; D is ambiguous. There are 13 residues in the CDR3. CDR1 and CDR2 (germline): SGHDT, YYEEEE. Trimming removed 2 bases at V and 9 bases at J, with 12 bases between. CDR3: CASSLPAGGEQFL. CDR3 nucleotides: TGTGCCAGCAGCTTACCCGCTGGTGGTGAGCAGTTCTTA.

Only a few counts were recorded for this clonotype. A clone one base away is much larger, so this may be a read error. The chain combines TRBV4-1 with TRBJ2-5; D may correspond to TRBD1 or TRBD2 (5 bases each). The germline CDR1 and CDR2 sequences are MGHRA and YSYEKL. The V gene lost 4 bases and the J gene lost 3 bases, with 21 bases spanning the gap. This CDR3 is 17 amino acids long. The CDR3 here is CASSRSLIGAAEETQYF. The CDR3 nucleotides read TGCGCCAGCAGCCGCTCCCTCATAGGGGCAGCGGAAGAGACCCAGTACTTC.

Details on this clonotype: This is likely a read error, given that the CDR3 carries no conserved phenylalanine or tryptophan at its end. J is TRBJ2-5 and V is TRBV11-2; 9 bases line up with TRBD2. Germline CDR1 and CDR2: SGHAT and FQNNGV. The CDR3 sequence is 16 residues long. The CDR3 DNA is TGTGTCAGCAGCCCCTTAGGTAGCGGGAGTTCAGAGACCCAGTACCTC. As protein: CVSSPLGSGSSETQYL.

This clonotype was seen many times. The chain links TRBV12-3 or TRBV12-4 to TRBJ2-5, with TRBD1 matching 8 bases. V shed 7 bases and J 5 bases; nucleotides not matched to a gene: 9. The length of the CDR3 is 14 residues. The CDR3 DNA reads TGTGCCAGCAACACCGACAGGGGCTATGAGACCCAGTACTTC. Amino acids: CASNTDRGYETQYF.

To note about this clonotype: Just one base apart from a much larger clone, this may be a read error. Given the absence of the conserved phenylalanine or tryptophan at the CDR3 end, a read error is likely. The chain links TRBV29-1 to TRBJ2-7; weak D call: TRBD1 (6 bases). V lost 4 bases to trimming and J lost 1 base, with 11 bases between them. Germline CDR1 SQVTM, CDR2 ANQGSEA. The CDR3 is 13 amino acids. In DNA form, the CDR3 reads TGCAGCGTTGGAGGGGGTGGGTCCTACGAGCAGTACCTC. Amino acids: CSVGGGGSYEQYL.

Notes on this clonotype: With a much larger clone just one base away, this may be a read error. The J gene is TRBJ2-5, the V gene TRBV12-3 or TRBV12-4; 7 nucleotides align to TRBD2. After removal of 7 bases from V and 2 bases from J, the junction contained 10 bases not matched to a gene. This CDR3 contains 15 residues. CDR3 coding DNA: TGTGCCAGCAATTTTAGGAGCGGGGCTCAAGAGACCCAGTACTTC. The encoded protein is CASNFRSGAQETQYF.

About this clonotype: In this CDR3 the conserved last residue, phenylalanine or tryptophan, is missing, so a read error is likely. The V gene is TRBV11-3, the J gene TRBJ2-2; D is perhaps TRBD1 (6 bases). The germline V gene has CDR1 SGHNT and CDR2 YENEEA. The CDR3 sequence is 16 residues long. V lost 5 bases to trimming and J lost 4 bases, with 17 bases between them. CDR3 residues: CASSIRGTRGTGELFL. The CDR3 coding sequence is TGTGCCAGCAGCATAAGGGGTACCAGGGGCACCGGGGAGCTGTTTTTG.

This clonotype was detected ten times or more. The chain links TRBV6-6 to TRBJ2-7; 10 positions match TRBD2. Germline CDR1 reads MNHNY; CDR2 reads SVGAGI (reference sequence). Trimming took 6 bases from V and 5 from J; bases not matched to a gene: 13. This CDR3 comprises 16 residues. CDR3 in amino acids: CASRNSAGGPNHEQYF. The CDR3 DNA sequence: TGTGCCAGCAGAAATTCAGCGGGAGGGCCTAACCACGAGCAGTACTTC.

A word on this clonotype: An end of the junction does not agree with germline; a read error may underlie this. The V call is TRBV12-3 or TRBV12-4, the J call TRBJ1-2; TRBD1 might be the D (6 bases). CDR3 length equals 13 residues. The CDR3 spells CASSPYRDTGYNF. DNA of the CDR3: TGTGCCAGCAGTCCGTACAGGGATACTGGCTACAACTTC.

This clonotype occurred many times. The chain links TRBV10-3 to TRBJ2-7; weak D call: TRBD1 (7 bases). V was cut by 9 bases and J by 4 bases, with 10 bases left in between. The CDR3 loop spans 11 amino acids. Germline V CDR1 and CDR2: ENHRY, SYGVKD. The CDR3 DNA is TGTGCCATTTCAGGGGGGTACGAGCAGTACTTC. Its protein is CAISGGYEQYF.

On this clonotype: A much larger clone lies one base from this, so it may be a read error. It is likely a read error, because the conserved phenylalanine at the end of the CDR3 is missing. The chain combines TRBV12-3 or TRBV12-4 with TRBJ2-1; TRBD2 agrees at 10 bases. The CDR3 runs 14 residues. J was trimmed by 4 bases and V by 6 bases; bases with no gene match: 3. CDR3 in amino acids: CASRKREGYNEQFL. The DNA for the CDR3 is TGTGCCAGCAGGAAGCGGGAGGGGTACAATGAGCAGTTCTTG.

In DNA, the CDR3 is TGTGCCAGCAGCCCTGGTACGGCTTTCAATGAGCAGTTCTTC. It yields the protein CASSPGTAFNEQFF. The chain recombines TRBV7-8 with TRBJ2-1; D gene unclear. Per germline, CDR1 SGHVS and CDR2 FQNEAQ. The CDR3 loop spans 14 amino acids. The V and J ends lost 5 bases and 6 bases respectively, with 14 bases between them.

On this clonotype itself: One end of the junction fails to match germline, which may point to a read error. The chain is built from TRBV11-1 and TRBJ2-1; TRBD2 agrees at 7 bases. There are 14 residues in the CDR3. CDR1 and CDR2 (germline): SGHAT, FQDESV (reference sequence). CDR3 nucleotide sequence: TGTGCCAACAGCATAGCGCGGGAGTCCAATGAGCATTTCTTC. It translates to CANSIARESNEHFF.

As for this clonotype: A much larger clone is a single base away; this may be a read error. Because the CDR3 is missing its conserved closing phenylalanine or tryptophan, this is likely a read error. The J gene is TRBJ1-5, the V gene TRBV29-1, with D unresolved. V dropped 4 bases and J dropped 6 bases, with 7 bases sitting between them. Germline CDR1 and CDR2: SQVTM and ANQGSEA. The CDR3 is 11 residues long. As DNA, the CDR3 is TGCAGCGTTGGGGAGGGTCAGCCCCAGCATTAT. It translates to CSVGEGQPQHY.

As regards this clonotype: The junction shows a germline mismatch at one end, possibly a read error. The CDR3 protein is CASSQDLLTGRLITHYF. CDR3 DNA sequence: TGTGCCAGCAGCCAAGATCTCCTAACGGGGCGTCTCATTACGCACTATTTT. The chain combines TRBV4-2 with TRBJ2-3; D is perhaps TRBD1 or TRBD2 (5 bases each). The germline V gene encodes CDR1 LGHNA and CDR2 YNFKEQ. This CDR3 has 17 amino acids.

A few counts support this clonotype. A junction boundary mismatches the germline segment, possibly from a read error. V and J are TRBV11-1 and TRBJ2-1, with D possibly TRBD2 on 5 matching bases. CDR1 and CDR2 from the germline V gene are SGHAT and FQDESV (reference sequence). This CDR3 has 15 residues. CDR3 protein: CVSSLAREGYNEQFF. For the CDR3, the DNA is TGTGTCAGCAGCCTAGCCCGCGAGGGATATAATGAGCAGTTCTTC.

This clonotype showed up just a few times. This rearrangement joins TRBV30 to TRBJ1-5, with D possibly matching TRBD1 (5 bases). The CDR3 has 13 residues. Looked up from germline, CDR1 is GTSNPN and CDR2 is SVGIG (reference sequence). The germline V and J ends were trimmed by 5 bases and 4 bases, with 12 bases remaining between them. The CDR3 coding sequence is TGTGCCTGGGGCCTAGGGGTTAATCAGCCCCAGCATTTT. Translated: CAWGLGVNQPQHF.

A word on this clonotype: At one boundary the junction diverges from the germline segment, which might be a read error. The gene calls are TRBV12-3 or TRBV12-4 and TRBJ2-7, with 9 nucleotides matching TRBD1. The CDR3 is 15 amino acids. CDR3 sequence: CTSSEPGQGNSAEYF. CDR3 bases: TGTACCAGCAGTGAGCCGGGACAGGGAAATTCGGCTGAGTACTTC.

This chain uses TRBV5-5 with TRBJ2-1, with D unresolved. Per the germline V gene, CDR1 is SGHKS and CDR2 is YYEKEE (reference sequence). This CDR3 region has 14 residues. With 10 bases removed from V and 9 bases from J, the gap between germline ends came to 23 bases. Here the CDR3 DNA reads TGTGCCTGCGGCTTGACGGGTATGGTGGCTGAGCAGTTCTTC. Amino acids: CACGLTGMVAEQFF.

The rearrangement joins TRBV10-2 to TRBJ2-2, with a possible D match to TRBD2 (5 bases). Germline-derived CDR1 and CDR2 are WSHSY and SAAADI. With 8 bases removed from V and 6 bases from J, the gap between germline ends came to 22 bases. CDR3 length: 16 residues. The CDR3 sequence: CASRLLPGIPPGELFF. The CDR3 nucleotides are TGCGCCAGCCGCCTCCTCCCCGGGATCCCTCCCGGGGAGCTGTTTTTT.

To note about this clonotype: One end of the junction does not line up with germline, which may come from a read error. The chain combines TRBV5-4 with TRBJ2-5; 8 positions match TRBD1. Germline V CDR1 and CDR2: SGHNT, YYREEE (reference sequence). This CDR3 has 15 residues. As DNA, the CDR3 is TGTGCCAGCAGCCCCCGACAGGGGACTGAGCAGACCCAGCACTTC. Protein product: CASSPRQGTEQTQHF.

This sequence joins TRBV5-5 and TRBJ1-1; D not resolved. From germline, CDR1 is SGHKS and CDR2 YYEKEE (reference sequence). The CDR3 extends over 14 amino acids. Trimming cost V 0 bases and J 1 base, with 7 bases left between them. The DNA for the CDR3 is TGTGCCAGCAGCTTGGAAGCGGGGAACACTGAAGCTTTCTTT. It specifies CASSLEAGNTEAFF.

A remark on this clonotype: A much larger clone lies a single base off, so this may be a read error. For the CDR3, the DNA is TGTGCCAGCAGGAGCGGGACAGGTACAGATGGCTACACCTTC. Encoded protein: CASRSGTGTDGYTF. The rearrangement links TRBV6-6 to TRBJ1-2; 8 bases align to TRBD1. The J segment lost 6 bases and the V segment lost 6 bases, leaving 9 bases of the junction unmatched. This CDR3 spans 14 amino acids. Per the germline V gene, CDR1 is MNHNY and CDR2 is SVGAGI (reference sequence).

With regard to this clonotype: No conserved phenylalanine or tryptophan is present at the end of the CDR3, so a read error is the likely explanation. The rearrangement uses TRBV28 and TRBJ2-3; 11 bases line up with TRBD2. CDR1 is MDHEN, CDR2 SYDVKM, per germline. CDR3 size: 17 residues. The CDR3 spells CASSLLGLAGLTDTQYS. In DNA form, the CDR3 reads TGTGCCAGCAGTCTCCTTGGACTAGCGGGTCTCACAGATACACAGTATTCT.

About this clonotype itself: It may be a read error: a sequence one base away is much more abundant. The chain is built from TRBV6-6 and TRBJ2-2; 7 nucleotides match TRBD2. With 7 bases clipped from V and 7 bases from J, the junction kept 9 bases outside the gene matches. Germline V gene lookup returns CDR1 MNHNY and CDR2 SVGAGI (reference sequence). The length of the CDR3 is 14 residues. Written as DNA, the CDR3 is TGTGCCAGCATGACGGGAGGCCCCATCGGGGAGCTGTTTTTT. This encodes CASMTGGPIGELFF.

About this clonotype: An end of the junction does not agree with germline; a read error may underlie this. The V gene is TRBV12-3 or TRBV12-4, the J gene TRBJ1-1, with TRBD1 as a possible D gene (5 bases). The CDR3 loop spans 14 amino acids. CDR3 coding DNA: TGTGCCAGCAGTTCGCGGGGACTGAACATTGAAGCTTTCTTT. Translated, it gives CASSSRGLNIEAFF.

A word on this clonotype: This clone may be a read error of a much larger clone one base away. The chain uses TRBV6-2 or TRBV6-3 and TRBJ1-1, with D maybe TRBD1 (6 bases). The V gene's germline CDR1 is MNHEY and CDR2 SVGEGT. The CDR3 length is 15 residues. Trimming pared 6 bases from V and 3 bases from J, leaving 17 bases between. The CDR3 sequence: CASSTETGGYTEAFF. As DNA, the CDR3 is TGTGCCAGCAGCACCGAGACAGGAGGGTACACTGAAGCTTTCTTT.

To note about this clonotype: The junction differs from germline at one of its ends, possibly a read error. The chain has TRBV7-9 and TRBJ1-5; the match to TRBD1 covers 10 bases. The germline V gene encodes CDR1 SEHNR and CDR2 FQNEAQ (reference sequence). CDR3 length: 18 amino acids. The CDR3 sequence: CASSLSAGQGRRNQPRHF. CDR3 nucleotides: TGTGCCAGCAGCTTATCCGCGGGACAGGGGCGGCGCAATCAGCCCCGGCATTTT.

With respect to this clonotype: A read error is possible here, since a much larger clone lies one base away. This chain uses TRBV5-6 with TRBJ2-3; D is possibly TRBD2 (6 bases). Germline V lookup: CDR1 SGHDT, CDR2 YYEEEE. The CDR3 extends over 16 amino acids. For the CDR3, the DNA is TGTGCCAACAGCTCGTTATTTGCGGGATTGCCAGATACGCAGTATTTT. This sequence encodes CANSSLFAGLPDTQYF.